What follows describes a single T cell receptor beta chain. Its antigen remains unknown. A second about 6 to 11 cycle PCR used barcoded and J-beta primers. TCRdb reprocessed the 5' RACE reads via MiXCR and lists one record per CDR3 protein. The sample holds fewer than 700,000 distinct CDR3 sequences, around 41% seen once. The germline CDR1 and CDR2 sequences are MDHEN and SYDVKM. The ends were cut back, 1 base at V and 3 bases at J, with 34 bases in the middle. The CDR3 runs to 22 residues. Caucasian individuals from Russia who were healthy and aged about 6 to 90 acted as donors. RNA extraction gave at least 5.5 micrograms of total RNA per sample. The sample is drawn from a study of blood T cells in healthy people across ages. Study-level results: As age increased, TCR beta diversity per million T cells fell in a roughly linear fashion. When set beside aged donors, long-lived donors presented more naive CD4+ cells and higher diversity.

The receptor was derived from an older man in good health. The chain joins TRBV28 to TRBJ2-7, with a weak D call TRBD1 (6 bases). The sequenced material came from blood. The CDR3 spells CASSLFPSVWDKAGVIYYEQYF. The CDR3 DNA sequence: TGTGCCAGCAGTTTATTCCCATCGGTATGGGATAAGGCAGGGGTTATCTACTACGAGCAGTACTTC.